The 25 T cell receptor beta chains below were found in one sample sequenced in a study of neoadjuvant nivolumab and ipilimumab in lung cancer. Assay: immunoSEQ multiplex PCR; the TCRdb copy retains only in-frame clones and omits some. The repertoire holds some 4,000 clones, around 75% seen once, with 1.3% to 1.5% in the top ten. The sample was peripheral blood, taken after neoadjuvant nivolumab, alone or with ipilimumab, at or shortly before surgery. All receptors come from an adult with non-small cell lung cancer.

This chain connects TRBV10-3 to TRBJ2-1; 8 bases match TRBD2. The trim removed 7 bases at V and 10 bases at J, leaving 6 bases unmatched. Germline V gene lookup returns CDR1 ENHRY and CDR2 SYGVKD. CDR3 length: 12 amino acids. Here the CDR3 DNA reads TGTGCCATCACAAGCGGGGGCTGGGAGCAGTTCTTC. Amino acid sequence: CAITSGGWEQFF.

The chain carries TRBV27 and TRBJ2-5; D is tentatively TRBD1 or TRBD2 (6 bases each). The germline V gene encodes CDR1 MNHEY and CDR2 SMNVEV (reference sequence). There are 14 residues in the CDR3. The ends were cut back, 0 bases at V and 7 bases at J, with 12 bases in the middle. The CDR3 sequence is CASSLSGGRGTQYF. CDR3 in DNA: TGTGCCAGCAGTTTATCCGGGGGCCGGGGGACCCAGTACTTC.

This rearrangement joins TRBV6-1 to TRBJ2-3; no reliable D call. The V gene's germline CDR1 is MNHNS and CDR2 SASEGT. V was trimmed by 4 bases and J by 3 bases, leaving 8 bases between them. This CDR3 is built from 13 residues. The CDR3: CASSALGTDTQYF. As DNA, the CDR3 is TGTGCCAGCAGTGCGCTAGGAACAGATACGCAGTATTTT.

The chain joins TRBV6-6 to TRBJ1-3; D is uncertain. With 0 bases removed from V and 4 bases from J, the gap between germline ends came to 10 bases. The CDR3 is 15 amino acids. Germline V lookup: CDR1 MNHNY, CDR2 SVGAGI (reference sequence). As DNA, the CDR3 is TGTGCCAGCAGTTACTCTTCAGTAGCGGGAAACACCATATATTTT. Its protein is CASSYSSVAGNTIYF.

This chain uses TRBV19 with TRBJ2-7, with unresolved D. The ends were cut back, 3 bases at V and 5 bases at J, with 11 bases in the middle. The CDR3 sequence is 13 residues long. Per germline, CDR1 LNHDA and CDR2 SQIVND (reference sequence). The CDR3 DNA follows: TGTGCCAGTAGTATTCGAAAAGGGCACGAGCAGTACTTC. The encoded protein is CASSIRKGHEQYF.

This clone was seen a few times. The chain joins TRBV29-1 to TRBJ1-1, with 11 bases that match TRBD1. Per the germline V gene, CDR1 is SQVTM and CDR2 is ANQGSEA. The CDR3 contains 12 residues. V trimming: 7 bases; J trimming: 4 bases; junction bases outside the gene matches: 2. CDR3 protein: CSGGTGGTEAFF. CDR3 sequence (DNA): TGCAGCGGAGGGACAGGGGGCACTGAAGCTTTCTTT. Looking up the rest from reference TRBV29-1 and TRBJ1-1 gives the full variable domain: SAVISQKPSRDICQRGTSLTIQCQVDSQVTMMFWYRQQPGQSLTLIATANQGSEATYESGFVIDKFPISRPNLTFSTLTVSNMSPEDSSIYLCSGGTGGTEAFFGQGTRLTVV.

This clone was counted once. The rearrangement joins TRBV10-3 to TRBJ2-2; D unresolved. The V and J ends lost 11 bases and 5 bases respectively, with 24 bases between them. The CDR3 runs 16 residues. Germline V gene sequence: CDR1 ENHRY, CDR2 SYGVKD. CDR3: CAVQDPSLHLTGELFF. The CDR3 DNA is TGTGCCGTCCAGGACCCCAGCCTTCACTTGACCGGGGAGCTGTTTTTT.

This clone was counted between two and nine times. The CDR3 bases are TGTGCCAGTAGTGCCTCGGGGGGGCATACTGAAGCTTTCTTT. Translation: CASSASGGHTEAFF. The rearrangement links TRBV19 to TRBJ1-1; a weak D match, TRBD1 (6 bases). The V end lost 5 bases, the J end lost 5 bases, and 15 bases lay between the germline ends. Germline V gene sequence: CDR1 LNHDA, CDR2 SQIVND (reference sequence). This CDR3 is 14 amino acids long.

This rearrangement joins TRBV7-9 to TRBJ2-5, with 8 bases aligning to TRBD2. The CDR3 length is 19 residues. CDR1 is SEHNR and CDR2 is FQNEAQ in the germline V gene (reference sequence). Trimming took 2 bases from V and 4 from J; bases not matched to a gene: 18. CDR3 bases: TGTGCCAGCAGCTTACGCATTGTGGAGCGGGAGTCGGGTCGAGAGACCCAGTACTTC. It encodes CASSLRIVERESGRETQYF.

This sequence joins TRBV28 and TRBJ1-5; weak D call: TRBD1 (6 bases). Trimming took off 5 bases at V and 3 bases at J, with 14 bases between the two ends. In germline, CDR1 is MDHEN, CDR2 SYDVKM. This CDR3 is built from 15 residues. CDR3 nucleotide sequence: TGTGCCAGCAGTCAGACCGGGACAATCAATCAGCCCCAGCATTTT. The encoded protein is CASSQTGTINQPQHF.

This chain links TRBV7-6 with TRBJ2-3; maybe TRBD2 (5 bases). Deletions cut 0 bases from V and 3 bases from J, with 10 bases between. The germline V gene encodes CDR1 SGHVS and CDR2 FNYEAQ. The CDR3 contains 15 residues. The CDR3 nucleotides are TGTGCCAGCAGCTTAGCTGGACTGAATACAGATACGCAGTATTTT. The encoded protein is CASSLAGLNTDTQYF.

The chain couples TRBV5-1 to TRBJ1-6, with D hard to call. V was cut by 1 base and J by 7 bases, with 9 bases left in between. The CDR3 consists of 14 residues. Germline values: CDR1 SGHRS, CDR2 YFSETQ. CDR3 coding DNA: TGCGCCAGCAGCTTGCCAGGCGGAAATTCACCCCTCCACTTT. This sequence encodes CASSLPGGNSPLHF.

The rearrangement joins TRBV28 to TRBJ1-5; TRBD1 might be the D (5 bases). Germline V gives CDR1 MDHEN, CDR2 SYDVKM. CDR3 length: 11 residues. V dropped 6 bases and J dropped 9 bases, with 9 bases sitting between them. CDR3 bases: TGTGCCAGCAGCCAAAGGGGGCCCCAGCATTTT. It translates to CASSQRGPQHF.

The V gene is TRBV5-1, the J gene TRBJ2-2; TRBD2 matches 10 bases. This CDR3 comprises 16 residues. From germline, CDR1 is SGHRS and CDR2 YFSETQ. Losses at the gene ends were 3 bases for V and 4 bases for J; bases not matched to a gene: 6. This CDR3 reads CASSSQAGGSTGELFF. The CDR3 nucleotides are TGCGCCAGCAGCTCCCAAGCGGGAGGGTCCACCGGGGAGCTGTTTTTT.

V is TRBV15 and J is TRBJ2-7, with TRBD2 matching over 8 bases. CDR3 size: 16 residues. Germline CDR1 and CDR2: LNHNV and YYDKDF (reference sequence). V was clipped by 2 bases and J by 3 bases; unmatched bases: 9. CDR3 DNA: TGTGCCACCAGCAGATCCACGGGGGGGGGAGGCTACGAGCAGTACTTC. This codes for CATSRSTGGGGYEQYF.

This chain connects TRBV7-9 to TRBJ1-2, with a tentative D call TRBD1 (6 bases). The germline CDR1 and CDR2 sequences are SEHNR and FQNEAQ (reference sequence). CDR3 size: 15 residues. Between the trimmed V and J ends, which lost 1 base and 2 bases, there was a span of 11 bases. The chain's CDR3 is CASSLVGGANYGYTF. The CDR3 DNA follows: TGTGCCAGCAGCTTAGTTGGGGGCGCGAACTATGGCTACACCTTC.

V gene TRBV7-9 combines with J gene TRBJ1-1, with 8 bases aligning to TRBD1. V was pared by 1 base and J by 4 bases, with 5 bases of the junction left unmatched. The germline gives CDR1 SEHNR, CDR2 FQNEAQ (reference sequence). The CDR3 contains 15 residues. CDR3 nucleotide sequence: TGTGCCAGCAGCTTAGTGACCACAGGGGGCACTGAAGCTTTCTTT. The encoded protein is CASSLVTTGGTEAFF.

About this clone itself: One junction end disagrees with the germline gene, perhaps due to a read error. The gene calls are TRBV11-2 and TRBJ1-2; TRBD1 might be the D (5 bases). Germline lookup yields CDR1 SGHAT and CDR2 FQNNGV. CDR3 length: 13 amino acids. CDR3 bases: TGTGCCAGCAGCTTACTGACAGCCGGGTCCTACAACTTC. Encoded protein: CASSLLTAGSYNF.

The genes are TRBV5-6 and TRBJ2-6; D perhaps matches TRBD1 (6 bases). The V gene lost 4 bases and the J gene lost 2 bases, with 10 bases spanning the gap. The V gene's germline CDR1 is SGHDT and CDR2 YYEEEE. The CDR3 is 15 amino acids. The CDR3 region has the DNA TGTGCCAGCAGCATACAGGGTCCTGGGGCCAACGTCCTGACTTTC. Translation: CASSIQGPGANVLTF.

The V and J genes are TRBV7-2 and TRBJ1-1, with TRBD1 matching 7 bases. Germline V gene lookup returns CDR1 SGHTA and CDR2 FQGNSA. J lost 4 bases, V lost 5 bases, and 7 bases had no gene match. This CDR3 has 14 amino acids. The DNA of the CDR3 is TGTGCCAGCAGCGTAGGGGGCGTAATCACTGAAGCTTTCTTT. The encoded protein is CASSVGGVITEAFF.

In its sample, this clone was seen once. This sequence joins TRBV29-1 and TRBJ2-1; D gene ambiguous. The germline V and J ends were trimmed by 6 bases and 4 bases, with 7 bases remaining between them. CDR1 and CDR2 (germline): SQVTM, ANQGSEA. The CDR3 totals 11 residues. The CDR3 is CSVPKYNEQFF. The CDR3 nucleotides read TGCAGCGTACCGAAGTACAATGAGCAGTTCTTC.

This rearrangement joins TRBV7-8 to TRBJ2-1; 12 bases are shared with TRBD2. Germline CDR1 and CDR2: SGHVS and FQNEAQ. Trimming at V came to 5 bases and at J to 5 bases, leaving 10 bases not matched to a gene. The CDR3 is 17 amino acids. The CDR3 sequence is CASSLDIGLAGNNEQFF. The CDR3 nucleotides read TGTGCCAGCAGCCTAGATATTGGACTAGCGGGAAACAATGAGCAGTTCTTC.

The chain combines TRBV7-8 with TRBJ2-3; D not resolved. The V end was cut by 5 bases, the J end by 6 bases, with 9 bases between. Germline V gives CDR1 SGHVS, CDR2 FQNEAQ. The CDR3 is made up of 12 amino acids. CDR3 in DNA: TGTGCCAGCAGCCCCCACACGGATACGCAGTATTTT. It specifies CASSPHTDTQYF.

This clone was found a few times. The chain has TRBV5-4 and TRBJ1-4; D is perhaps TRBD1 (5 bases). The CDR3 consists of 15 residues. Looked up from germline, CDR1 is SGHNT and CDR2 is YYREEE (reference sequence). Trimming shortened V by 3 bases and J by 8 bases, and 17 bases separated the two germline ends. In nucleotides, the CDR3 is TGTGCCAGCAGCTCCCAGGGTTTACCGGCAGAAAAACTGTTTTTT. It yields the protein CASSSQGLPAEKLFF.

The chain recombines TRBV5-4 with TRBJ2-7, with unresolved D. Germline assignment: CDR1 SGHNT and CDR2 YYREEE (reference sequence). The germline V and J ends were trimmed by 4 bases and 3 bases, with 14 bases remaining between them. This CDR3 has 14 amino acids. The CDR3 region is CASSPRDGVYEQYF. CDR3 nucleotide sequence: TGTGCCAGCAGCCCTAGGGATGGGGTCTACGAGCAGTACTTC.